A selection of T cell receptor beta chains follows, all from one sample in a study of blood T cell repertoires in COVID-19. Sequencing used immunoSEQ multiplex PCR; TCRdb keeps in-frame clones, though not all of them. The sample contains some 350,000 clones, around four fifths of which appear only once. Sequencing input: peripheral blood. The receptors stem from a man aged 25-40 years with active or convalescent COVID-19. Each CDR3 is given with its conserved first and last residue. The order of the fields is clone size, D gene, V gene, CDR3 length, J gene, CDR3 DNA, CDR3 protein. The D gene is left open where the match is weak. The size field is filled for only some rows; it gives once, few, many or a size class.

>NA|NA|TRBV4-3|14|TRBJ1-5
TGCGCCAGCAGCCCCGACCCAGGGCGGCAGCCCCAGCATTTT
CASSPDPGRQPQHF
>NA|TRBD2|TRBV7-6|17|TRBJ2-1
TGTGCCAGCAGCTTAGCGTCTAGCGGGAGGGCCGGGAATGAGCAGTTCTTC
CASSLASSGRAGNEQFF
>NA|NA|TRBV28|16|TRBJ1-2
TGTGCCAGCAGGAACCTGATGGGAGGGGGAAACTATGGCTACACCTTC
CASRNLMGGGNYGYTF
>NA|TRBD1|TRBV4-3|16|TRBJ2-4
TGCGCCAGCAGCCCTGACAGGGGAGCGGCCAAAAACATTCAGTACTTC
CASSPDRGAAKNIQYF
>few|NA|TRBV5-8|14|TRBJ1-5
TGTGCCAGCATCGGGGAACTACCCTATCAGCCCCAGCATTTT
CASIGELPYQPQHF
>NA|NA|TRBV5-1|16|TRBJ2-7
TGCGCCAGCGCTAGGCGGGGACAGACGTCTACCCTCGAGCAGTACTTC
CASARRGQTSTLEQYF
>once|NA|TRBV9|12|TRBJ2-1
TGTGCCAGCAGCGTTATCAGCAATGAGCAGTTCTTC
CASSVISNEQFF
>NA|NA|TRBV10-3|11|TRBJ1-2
TGTGCCATCAGCGGGGAGGGTGGCTACACCTTC
CAISGEGGYTF
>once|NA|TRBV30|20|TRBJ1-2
TGTGCCTGGAGTGTGGGCCCCGGGACTAGCGGGGGGGCCGTTAACTATGGCTACACCTTC
CAWSVGPGTSGGAVNYGYTF
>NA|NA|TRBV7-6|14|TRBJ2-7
TGTGCCAGCAGCTTAGCGGGCCCAACCTACGAGCAGTACTTC
CASSLAGPTYEQYF
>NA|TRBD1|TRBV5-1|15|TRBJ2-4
TGCGCCAGCAGCTCCGAACAGGGGGCCAAAAACATTCAGTACTTC
CASSSEQGAKNIQYF
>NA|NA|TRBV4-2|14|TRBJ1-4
TGTGCCAGCAGCCAAGGAGCAACTAATGAAAAACTGTTTTTT
CASSQGATNEKLFF
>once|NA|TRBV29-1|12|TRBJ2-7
TGCAGCGTTGGTGCAGGGGCGGGCGAGCAGTACTTC
CSVGAGAGEQYF
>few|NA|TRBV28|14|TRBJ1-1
TGTGCCAGCAGGTCGGGACAAGGGAGCACTGAAGCTTTCTTT
CASRSGQGSTEAFF
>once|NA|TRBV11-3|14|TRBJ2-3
TGTGCCAGCAGGTTGGGGGGGCGTACAGATACGCAGTATTTT
CASRLGGRTDTQYF
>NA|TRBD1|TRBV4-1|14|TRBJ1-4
TGCGCCAGCAGCCGGGGACAGACTAATGAAAAACTGTTTTTT
CASSRGQTNEKLFF
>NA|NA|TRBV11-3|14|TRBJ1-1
TGTGCCAGCAGCGCACGTCCCGGGGACACTGAAGCTTTCTTT
CASSARPGDTEAFF
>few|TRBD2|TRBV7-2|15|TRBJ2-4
TGTGCCAGCAGCTTGCTAGCGGGAGACAAAAACATTCAGTACTTC
CASSLLAGDKNIQYF
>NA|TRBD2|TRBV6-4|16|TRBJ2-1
TGTGCCAGCAGCGCCCTTTTTAGCGGGGCCAACAATGAGCAGTTCTTC
CASSALFSGANNEQFF
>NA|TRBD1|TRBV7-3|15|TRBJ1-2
TGTGCCAGCAGACCCAAATGGGACAGCCTTGGTGGCTACACCTTC
CASRPKWDSLGGYTF
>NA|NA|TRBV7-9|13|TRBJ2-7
TGTGCCAGCAGCGCGGGAATGGGGGACGAGCAGTACTTC
CASSAGMGDEQYF
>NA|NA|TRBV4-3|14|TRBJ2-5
TGCGCCAGCAGCCAAGATGCCAGATTGGAGACCCAGTACTTC
CASSQDARLETQYF
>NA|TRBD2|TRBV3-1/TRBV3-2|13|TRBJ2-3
TGTGCCACCTCGGGGGGGCCGGCAGATACGCAGTATTTT
CATSGGPADTQYF